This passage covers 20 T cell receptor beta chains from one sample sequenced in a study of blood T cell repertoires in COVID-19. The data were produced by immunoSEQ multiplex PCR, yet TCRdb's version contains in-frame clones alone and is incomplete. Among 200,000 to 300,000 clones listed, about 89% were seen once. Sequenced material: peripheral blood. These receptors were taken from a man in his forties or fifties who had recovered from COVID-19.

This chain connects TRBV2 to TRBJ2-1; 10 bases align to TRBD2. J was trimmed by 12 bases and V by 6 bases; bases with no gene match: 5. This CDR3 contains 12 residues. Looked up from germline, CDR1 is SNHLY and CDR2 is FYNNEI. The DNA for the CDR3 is TGTGCCAGCAGCGGGACTAGCGCCGGGCAGTTCTTC. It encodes CASSGTSAGQFF.

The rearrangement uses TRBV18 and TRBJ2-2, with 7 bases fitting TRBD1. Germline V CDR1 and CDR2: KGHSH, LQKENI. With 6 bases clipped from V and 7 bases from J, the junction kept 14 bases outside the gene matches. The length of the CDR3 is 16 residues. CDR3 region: CASSHLMRGRSGELFF. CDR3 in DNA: TGTGCCAGCTCTCATCTCATGAGGGGGCGGAGCGGGGAGCTGTTTTTT.

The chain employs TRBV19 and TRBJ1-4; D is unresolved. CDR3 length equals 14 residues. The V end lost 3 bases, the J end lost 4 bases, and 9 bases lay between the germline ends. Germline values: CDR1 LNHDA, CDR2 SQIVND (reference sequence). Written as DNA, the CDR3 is TGTGCCAGTAGTATGAGGCAGAGTAATGAAAAACTGTTTTTT. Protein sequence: CASSMRQSNEKLFF.

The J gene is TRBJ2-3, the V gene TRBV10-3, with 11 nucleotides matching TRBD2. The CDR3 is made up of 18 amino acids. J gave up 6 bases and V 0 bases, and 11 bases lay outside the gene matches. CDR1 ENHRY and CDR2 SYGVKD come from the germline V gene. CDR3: CAISESETSGVWYDTQYF. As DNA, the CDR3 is TGTGCCATCAGTGAGTCCGAGACTAGCGGGGTATGGTACGATACGCAGTATTTT.

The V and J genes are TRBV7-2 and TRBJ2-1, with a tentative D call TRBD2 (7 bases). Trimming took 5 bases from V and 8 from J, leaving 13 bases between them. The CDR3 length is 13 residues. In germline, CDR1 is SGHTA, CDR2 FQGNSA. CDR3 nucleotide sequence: TGTGCCAGCAGCCTACAGGGAGGGGATGAGCAGTTCTTC. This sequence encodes CASSLQGGDEQFF.

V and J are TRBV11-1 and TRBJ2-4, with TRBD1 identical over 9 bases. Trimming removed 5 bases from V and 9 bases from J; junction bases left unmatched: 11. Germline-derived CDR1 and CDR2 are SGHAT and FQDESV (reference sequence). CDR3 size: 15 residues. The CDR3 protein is CASSPTGQGRGIQYF. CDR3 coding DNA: TGTGCCAGCAGCCCTACGGGACAGGGCCGAGGCATTCAGTACTTC.

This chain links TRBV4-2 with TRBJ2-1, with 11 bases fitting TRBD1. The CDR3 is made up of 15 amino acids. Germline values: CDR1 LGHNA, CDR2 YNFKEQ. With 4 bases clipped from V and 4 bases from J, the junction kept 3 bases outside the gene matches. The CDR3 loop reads CASSLGQGAYNEQFF. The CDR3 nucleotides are TGTGCCAGCAGCCTTGGACAGGGGGCGTACAATGAGCAGTTCTTC.

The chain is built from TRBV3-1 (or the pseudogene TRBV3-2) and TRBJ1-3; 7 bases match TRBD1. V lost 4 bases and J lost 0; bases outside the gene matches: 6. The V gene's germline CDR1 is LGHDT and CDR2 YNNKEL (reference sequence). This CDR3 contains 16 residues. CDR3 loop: CASSLVGGHSGNTIYF. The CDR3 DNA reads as TGTGCCAGCAGCCTTGTAGGGGGCCACTCTGGAAACACCATATATTTT.

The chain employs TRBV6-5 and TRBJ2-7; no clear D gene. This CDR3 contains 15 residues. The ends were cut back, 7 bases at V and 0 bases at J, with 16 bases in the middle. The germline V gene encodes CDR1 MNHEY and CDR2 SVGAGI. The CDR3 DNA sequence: TGTGCCAGCATCCAAGAGCTCCTAGGCTCCTACGAGCAGTACTTC. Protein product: CASIQELLGSYEQYF.

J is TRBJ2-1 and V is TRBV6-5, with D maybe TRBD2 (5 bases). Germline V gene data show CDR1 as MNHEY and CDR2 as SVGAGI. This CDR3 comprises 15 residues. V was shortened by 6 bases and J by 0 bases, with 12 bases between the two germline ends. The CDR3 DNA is TGTGCCAGCAGATCCAGGAGGAGCTCCTACAATGAGCAGTTCTTC. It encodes CASRSRRSSYNEQFF.

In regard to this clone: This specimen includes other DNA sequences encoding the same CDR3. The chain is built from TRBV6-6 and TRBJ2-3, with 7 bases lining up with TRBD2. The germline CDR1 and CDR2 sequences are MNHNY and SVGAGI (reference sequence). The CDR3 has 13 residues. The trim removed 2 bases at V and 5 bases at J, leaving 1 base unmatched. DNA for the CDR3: TGTGCCAGCAGTTACCGGGGGGTAGATACGCAGTATTTT. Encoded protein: CASSYRGVDTQYF.

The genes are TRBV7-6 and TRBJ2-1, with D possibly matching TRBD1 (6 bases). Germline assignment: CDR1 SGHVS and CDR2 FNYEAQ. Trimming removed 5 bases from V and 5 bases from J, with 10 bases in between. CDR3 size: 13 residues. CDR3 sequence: CASSKRTDNEQFF. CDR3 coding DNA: TGTGCCAGCAGCAAAAGGACAGACAATGAGCAGTTCTTC.

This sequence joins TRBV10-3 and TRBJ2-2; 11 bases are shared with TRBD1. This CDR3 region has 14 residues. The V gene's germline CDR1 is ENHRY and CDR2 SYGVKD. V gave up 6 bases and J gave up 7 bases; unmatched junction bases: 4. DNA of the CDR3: TGTGCCATCAGCCCGGGACAGGGGGTCGGGGAGCTGTTTTTT. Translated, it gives CAISPGQGVGELFF.

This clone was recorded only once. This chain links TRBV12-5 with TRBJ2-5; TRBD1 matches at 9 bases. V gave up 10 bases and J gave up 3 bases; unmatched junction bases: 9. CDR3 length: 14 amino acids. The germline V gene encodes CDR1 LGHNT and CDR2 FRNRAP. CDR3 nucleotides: TGTGCTAAGGGGGACAGGGTCAAGGAAGAGACCCAGTACTTC. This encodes CAKGDRVKEETQYF.

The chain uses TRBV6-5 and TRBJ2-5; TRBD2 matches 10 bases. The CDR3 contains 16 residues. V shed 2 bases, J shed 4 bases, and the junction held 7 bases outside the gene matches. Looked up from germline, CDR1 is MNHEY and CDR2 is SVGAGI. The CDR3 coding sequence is TGTGCCAGCAGTTACGCTCCTAGCGGGAGAGGAGAGACCCAGTACTTC. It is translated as CASSYAPSGRGETQYF.

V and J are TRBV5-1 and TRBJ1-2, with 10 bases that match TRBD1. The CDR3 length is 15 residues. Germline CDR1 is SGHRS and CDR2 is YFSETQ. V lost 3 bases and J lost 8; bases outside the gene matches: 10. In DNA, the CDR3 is TGCGCCAGCAGCTCCCCGGGACAGGGGACCGGGGGCTACACCTTC. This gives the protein CASSSPGQGTGGYTF.

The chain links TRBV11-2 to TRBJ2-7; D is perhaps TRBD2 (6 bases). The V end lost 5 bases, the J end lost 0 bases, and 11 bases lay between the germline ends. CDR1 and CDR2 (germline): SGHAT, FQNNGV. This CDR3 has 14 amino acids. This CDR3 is CASSLAGSSYEQYF. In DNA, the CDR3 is TGTGCCAGCAGCCTCGCGGGGAGCTCCTACGAGCAGTACTTC.

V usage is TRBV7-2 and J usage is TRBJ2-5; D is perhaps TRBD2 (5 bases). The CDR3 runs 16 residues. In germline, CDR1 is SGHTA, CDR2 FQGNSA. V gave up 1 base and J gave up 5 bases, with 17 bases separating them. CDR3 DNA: TGTGCCAGCAGCTTAGACGGACTCCTACCTGGGGAGACCCAGTACTTC. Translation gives CASSLDGLLPGETQYF.

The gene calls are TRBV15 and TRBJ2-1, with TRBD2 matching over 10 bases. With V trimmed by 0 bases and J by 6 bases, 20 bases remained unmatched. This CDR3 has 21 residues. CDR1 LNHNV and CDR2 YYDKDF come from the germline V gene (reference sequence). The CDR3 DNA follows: TGTGCCACCAGCAGAGAATTGAAGCTAGCGGGAGTAGGCTTTTGGCGCAATGAGCAGTTCTTC. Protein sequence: CATSRELKLAGVGFWRNEQFF.

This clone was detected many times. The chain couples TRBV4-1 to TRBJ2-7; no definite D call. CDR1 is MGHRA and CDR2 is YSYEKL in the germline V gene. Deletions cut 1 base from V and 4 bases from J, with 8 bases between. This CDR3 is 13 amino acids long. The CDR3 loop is CASSQVHGYEQYF. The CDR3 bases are TGCGCCAGCAGCCAAGTCCACGGTTACGAGCAGTACTTC.